These T cell receptor beta chains were read from a single sample in a study of shared clonotypes between healthy human individuals. TCRdb keeps only in-frame clones here, not all; method: immunoSEQ multiplex PCR. This sample has millions of clones, with about 95% found just once. The sequencing sample was made of naive CD4+ T cells sorted from blood. The receptors here all came from a man aged 18 to 30 in good health. Each CDR3 is given with its conserved first and last residue.

v_gene,j_gene,len,CDR3aa
TRBV9,TRBJ1-1,14,CASSVRQGAAEAFF
TRBV2,TRBJ2-5,15,CASSQQGAPGETQYF
TRBV5-1,TRBJ2-3,14,CASSLQGFADTQYF
TRBV18,TRBJ2-1,17,CASSPPNGGGVRNEQFF
TRBV29-1,TRBJ1-5,14,CSVGPGQGNQPQHF
TRBV27,TRBJ2-3,17,CASSSLSSGPSTDTQYF
TRBV7-8,TRBJ1-2,15,CASSPNSLTGTGYTF
TRBV28,TRBJ1-5,15,CASRLQGNWNQPQHF
TRBV30,TRBJ2-1,12,CAWTSRANEQFF
TRBV19,TRBJ2-6,16,CASSTRGAGGANVLTF
TRBV7-2,TRBJ2-5,13,CASSRDSQETQYF
TRBV28,TRBJ2-3,13,CASSSSITDTQYF
TRBV11-2,TRBJ2-7,14,CASSITRGPYEQYF
TRBV27,TRBJ2-3,13,CASRWLVTDTQYF